This TCR beta chain was recorded in a study of post-analysis software for immune sequencing data. Study-wide points: Compared with controls, patients had more of about 5 TRBV segments, including TRBV5-6, TRBV5-1 and TRBV20-1. F measure grouped same-batch samples tightly together.

On this clonotype: What it binds is not known.

The V gene's germline CDR1 is SGHKS and CDR2 YYEKEE (reference sequence). The CDR3 consists of 16 residues. The V gene lost 0 bases and the J gene lost 2 bases, with 14 bases spanning the gap. Carried by the TCR beta cDNA libraries were unique molecular identifiers. TCRdb independently ran MiXCR on the PCR reads; one entry per CDR3 protein. This sample has 750,000 to 950,000 distinct CDR3 sequences, with approximately 53% found just once. The sequence was collected from a girl aged 10-17 years with multiple sclerosis. The chain employs TRBV5-5 and TRBJ2-5, with D maybe TRBD1 (6 bases). Input material: blood. CDR3 residues: CASSLVGTRAQETQYF. Here the CDR3 DNA reads TGTGCCAGCAGCTTGGTGGGGACAAGGGCACAAGAGACCCAGTACTTC.